This entry lists 16 T cell receptor beta chains sequenced from one sample in a study of cytomegalovirus exposure and HLA in healthy donors. The PCR used 60 Vbeta and 13 Jbeta primers. The method was immunoSEQ multiplex PCR; TCRdb's version includes in-frame clones alone and lacks a portion of them. The sample carries some 170,000 clones, around 83% recorded once. Sequencing was carried out using PBMCs. Source of these receptors: a man aged 50-60 years in good health and CMV-seropositive.

The V gene is TRBV11-3, the J gene TRBJ2-1, with 9 bases lining up with TRBD2. V lost 1 base and J lost 8; bases outside the gene matches: 12. The germline CDR1 and CDR2 sequences are SGHNT and YENEEA. CDR3 length equals 17 residues. As DNA, the CDR3 is TGTGCCAGCAGCTTAGCGGCCGGGACTAGCTATATGGATGAGCAGTTCTTC. It yields the protein CASSLAAGTSYMDEQFF. Full variable domain (remainder filled in from reference TRBV11-3 and TRBJ2-1): EAGVVQSPRYKIIEKKQPVAFWCNPISGHNTLYWYLQNLGQGPELLIRYENEEAVDDSQLPKDRFSAERLKGVDSTLKIQPAELGDSAVYLCASSLAAGTSYMDEQFFGPGTRLTVL.

V and J are TRBV5-1 and TRBJ2-7; TRBD2 matches 11 bases. The CDR3 length is 17 residues. Germline assignment: CDR1 SGHRS and CDR2 YFSETQ. Trimming at V came to 2 bases and at J to 7 bases, leaving 14 bases not matched to a gene. Here the CDR3 DNA reads TGCGCCAGCAGCTTCGCTAGCGGGGGGCTTCTAGGTGAGGAGCAGTACTTC. This translates into CASSFASGGLLGEEQYF.

This clone was counted a single time. V gene TRBV7-2 combines with J gene TRBJ2-2; 7 positions agree with TRBD2. CDR3 length: 16 amino acids. The J segment lost 1 base and the V segment lost 1 base, leaving 3 bases of the junction unmatched. Germline-derived CDR1 and CDR2 are SGHTA and FQGNSA. The CDR3 region has the DNA TGTGCCAGCAGCTTAGGGGGCGGGGGGAACACCGGGGAGCTGTTTTTT. Residues: CASSLGGGGNTGELFF.

V gene TRBV9 combines with J gene TRBJ2-1, with no clear D. The V end was cut by 0 bases, the J end by 7 bases, with 8 bases between. The germline V gene has CDR1 SGDLS and CDR2 YYNGEE. CDR3 size: 13 residues. In DNA form, the CDR3 reads TGTGCCAGCAGCGTAGCCTCGCGGAATGAGCAGTTCTTC. Its translation: CASSVASRNEQFF.

The rearrangement uses TRBV18 and TRBJ2-7, with 10 positions matching TRBD1. The germline gives CDR1 KGHSH, CDR2 LQKENI. The CDR3 contains 14 residues. Losses at the gene ends were 3 bases for V and 2 bases for J; bases not matched to a gene: 1. CDR3 DNA: TGTGCCAGCTCACCCGGGACAGGGGCCTACGAGCAGTACTTC. This gives the protein CASSPGTGAYEQYF. Based on the CDR3 plus reference TRBV18 and TRBJ2-7, the full variable domain is NAGVMQNPRHLVRRRGQEARLRCSPMKGHSHVYWYRQLPEEGLKFMVYLQKENIIDESGMPKERFSAEFPKEGPSILRIQQVVRGDSAAYFCASSPGTGAYEQYFGPGTRLTVT.

DNA of the CDR3: TGTGCCAGCACTCAGGGGATCAACACCGGGGAGCTGTTTTTT. This gives the protein CASTQGINTGELFF. J is TRBJ2-2 and V is TRBV6-1, with D perhaps matching TRBD1 (6 bases). The CDR3 totals 14 residues. Per germline, CDR1 MNHNS and CDR2 SASEGT. V was pared by 7 bases and J by 2 bases, with 11 bases between.

V usage is TRBV5-1 and J usage is TRBJ2-7; no clear D gene. The CDR3 covers 14 residues. Germline assignment: CDR1 SGHRS and CDR2 YFSETQ. V lost 0 bases and J lost 7, with 14 bases in between. The CDR3 nucleotides read TGCGCCAGCAGCTTGGGACTCGGAGAACGGGAGCAGTACTTC. Translating it yields CASSLGLGEREQYF. Filled out from reference TRBV5-1 and TRBJ2-7, the complete variable domain reads KAGVTQTPRYLIKTRGQQVTLSCSPISGHRSVSWYQQTPGQGLQFLFEYFSETQRNKGNFPGRFSGRQFSNSRSEMNVSTLELGDSALYLCASSLGLGEREQYFGPGTRLTVT.

The CDR3 sequence is CASRTVNEKLFF. CDR3 DNA: TGTGCCAGCAGAACAGTTAATGAAAAACTGTTTTTT. V and J are TRBV6-5 and TRBJ1-4; D is uncertain. Trimming removed 6 bases at V and 4 bases at J, with 6 bases between. Germline V gene lookup returns CDR1 MNHEY and CDR2 SVGAGI. The CDR3 runs to 12 residues.

The rearrangement joins TRBV6-1 to TRBJ2-5; 9 bases are a match to TRBD1. Germline CDR1 and CDR2: MNHNS and SASEGT. This CDR3 has 15 amino acids. V lost 3 bases and J lost 1; bases outside the gene matches: 3. As DNA, the CDR3 is TGTGCCAGCAGTGATTACAGGGGGCCCCAAGAGACCCAGTACTTC. This encodes CASSDYRGPQETQYF.

This clone showed up just a few times. This chain uses TRBV11-2 with TRBJ2-1; 11 positions agree with TRBD2. CDR1 and CDR2 from the germline V gene are SGHAT and FQNNGV. V lost 5 bases and J lost 4; bases outside the gene matches: 4. This CDR3 is 15 amino acids long. The CDR3 DNA reads as TGTGCCAGCAGCCCCGTAGCGGGGGGGTACAATGAGCAGTTCTTC. Translation gives CASSPVAGGYNEQFF. Drawing the rest from reference TRBV11-2 and TRBJ2-1, the complete variable domain is EAGVAQSPRYKIIEKRQSVAFWCNPISGHATLYWYQQILGQGPKLLIQFQNNGVVDDSQLPKDRFSAERLKGVDSTLKIQPAKLEDSAVYLCASSPVAGGYNEQFFGPGTRLTVL.

The CDR3 reads CAWTGYQETQYF. DNA for the CDR3: TGTGCCTGGACGGGGTACCAAGAGACCCAGTACTTC. V usage is TRBV30 and J usage is TRBJ2-5, with D perhaps matching TRBD2 (5 bases). The CDR3 is made up of 12 amino acids. Germline CDR1 reads GTSNPN; CDR2 reads SVGIG (reference sequence). V gave up 4 bases and J gave up 0 bases, with 6 bases separating them.

The chain recombines TRBV28 with TRBJ1-3; D unclear. The CDR3 runs to 15 residues. V was cut by 2 bases and J by 4 bases, with 12 bases left in between. Germline values: CDR1 MDHEN, CDR2 SYDVKM. DNA for the CDR3: TGTGCCAGCAGTTTAATGGGTCAGCGAGGAAACACCATATATTTT. Its protein product is CASSLMGQRGNTIYF.

The rearrangement links TRBV19 to TRBJ1-2; D is undetermined. The CDR3 spans 14 residues. V lost 3 bases and J 0 bases, leaving 8 bases between the germline ends. Germline CDR1 reads LNHDA; CDR2 reads SQIVND (reference sequence). This CDR3 is CASSIALANYGYTF. CDR3 sequence (DNA): TGTGCCAGTAGTATTGCATTAGCTAACTATGGCTACACCTTC. The variable domain in full, completed from reference TRBV19 and TRBJ1-2, reads DGGITQSPKYLFRKEGQNVTLSCEQNLNHDAMYWYRQDPGQGLRLIYYSQIVNDFQKGDIAEGYSVSREKKESFPLTVTSAQKNPTAFYLCASSIALANYGYTFGSGTRLTVV.

The chain recombines TRBV27 with TRBJ1-1; TRBD1 matches 7 bases. Germline CDR1 MNHEY, CDR2 SMNVEV (reference sequence). V lost 7 bases to trimming and J lost 1 base; unmatched junction nucleotides: 15. CDR3 length: 17 amino acids. In nucleotides, the CDR3 is TGTGCCAGCAAGGTAGACAGGGTTGATGGCAGGAACACTGAAGCTTTCTTT. This translates into CASKVDRVDGRNTEAFF.

This chain uses TRBV28 with TRBJ1-3, with a possible D match to TRBD1 (5 bases). The CDR3 runs 14 residues. CDR1 MDHEN and CDR2 SYDVKM come from the germline V gene. V lost 9 bases and J lost 8, with 20 bases in between. The DNA for the CDR3 is TGTGCCAGTGGGGCGGAGGGGAATGGTGACACCATATATTTT. Protein: CASGAEGNGDTIYF.

The chain joins TRBV5-5 to TRBJ2-3; the D is unclear. Trimming removed 0 bases from V and 11 bases from J, with 13 bases in between. Per the germline V gene, CDR1 is SGHKS and CDR2 is YYEKEE (reference sequence). The CDR3 length is 13 residues. Here the CDR3 reads CASSLAPDFGQYF. The CDR3 DNA sequence: TGTGCCAGCAGCTTGGCCCCCGACTTCGGGCAGTATTTT.